This T cell receptor beta chain was recovered during a study of technical replicates of blood from several donors. Sequencing used immunoSEQ multiplex PCR; TCRdb keeps in-frame clones, though not all of them. The sample includes 60,000 or so clones, roughly 89% of them seen just once. Germline loops: CDR1 SGHDN, CDR2 FVKESK. V lost 0 bases and J 5 bases, leaving 10 bases between the germline ends. This CDR3 contains 15 residues. Source material: PBMCs. This clonotype originated in a human donor in good health. Some clones in this sample may be carry-over from other donors' samples. The chain recombines TRBV14 with TRBJ2-2; TRBD1 is a possible D gene (5 bases). CDR3 region: CASSQDSPGTGELFF. The CDR3 nucleotides are TGTGCCAGCAGCCAAGATTCGCCAGGGACCGGGGAGCTGTTTTTT. Looking up the rest from reference TRBV14 and TRBJ2-2 gives the full variable domain: EAGVTQFPSHSVIEKGQTVTLRCDPISGHDNLYWYRRVMGKEIKFLLHFVKESKQDESGMPNNRFLAERTGGTYSTLKVQPAELEDSGVYFCASSQDSPGTGELFFGEGSRLTVL.